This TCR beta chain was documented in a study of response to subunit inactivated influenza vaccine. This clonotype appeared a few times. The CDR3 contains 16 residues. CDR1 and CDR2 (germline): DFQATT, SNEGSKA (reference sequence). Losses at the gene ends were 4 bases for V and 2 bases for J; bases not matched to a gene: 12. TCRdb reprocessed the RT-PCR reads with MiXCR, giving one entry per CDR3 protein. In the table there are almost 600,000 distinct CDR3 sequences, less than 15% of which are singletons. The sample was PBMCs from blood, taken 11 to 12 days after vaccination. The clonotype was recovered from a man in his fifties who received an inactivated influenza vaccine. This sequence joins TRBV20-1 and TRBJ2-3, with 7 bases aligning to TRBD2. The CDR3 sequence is CSAMGGRSVATDTQYF. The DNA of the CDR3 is TGCAGTGCTATGGGCGGGAGAAGTGTGGCCACAGATACGCAGTATTTT.